Listed here is a single T cell receptor (beta chain). The data are from a study of blood T cell repertoires in COVID-19. In the study overall: Sites in the United States, Italy and Spain provided acute and convalescent COVID-19 samples. From T cells, B-cell-depleted T cells, or PBMCs came the material, which was cDNA or gDNA.

Seattle researchers signed up patients amid active infection and tracked them longitudinally. V lost 3 bases and J 0 bases, leaving 12 bases between the germline ends. Per germline, CDR1 DFQATT and CDR2 SNEGSKA (reference sequence). This CDR3 comprises 15 residues. Authors' analysis steps: Nucleated cell number was recorded as an estimate derived from reference gene primer amplification. Only in-frame clones appear in the TCRdb table, and some are missing; sequencing was by immunoSEQ multiplex PCR. That table supplies the V and J calls and clone size; D and trimming were determined from the DNA. The sample consists of 150,000 to 200,000 clones, more than 75% of them appearing once.

The V gene is TRBV20-1, the J gene TRBJ1-3, with D tentatively TRBD1 (5 bases). The sample consisted of peripheral blood. This receptor was obtained from a woman in her 70s with COVID-19, enrolled during active disease. CDR3 bases: TGCAGTGCTAGTTCTTCAGGGTCCTCTGGAAACACCATATATTTT. It is translated as CSASSSGSSGNTIYF.